These T cell receptor beta chains were read from a single sample in a study of CD8 T cells in ankylosing spondylitis. TCRdb reprocessed the 5' RACE reads via MiXCR and lists one record per CDR3 protein. The sample includes some 400,000 distinct CDR3 sequences, about a fifth of them seen just once. Sequencing was performed on blood, either unsorted or a sorted T cell fraction (not recorded which). These receptors all come from a male donor with ankylosing spondylitis. CDR3s leave out the opening cysteine and the closing phenylalanine or tryptophan. A clone size is listed for some rows: how often the clone was seen (once, few, many), or a class if it is expanded.

length,size,V,CDR3
16,NA,TRBV15,ATSRVLGRPSSGNTIY
12,few,TRBV6-1,ASSGTRSGNTIY
10,NA,TRBV6-6,ASSAQGQKQF
14,once,TRBV6-1,ASSEGLAGVPGELF
11,NA,TRBV2,ASSADYQFEQF
16,few,TRBV5-1,ASSLVMGGAVAKNIQY
12,few,TRBV14,ASSQVGGRTEAF
12,NA,TRBV3-1,ASSQVSRDSPLH
13,NA,TRBV29-1,SVSLGRGRKTEAF
13,NA,TRBV18,ASRRVAGHNQPQH
15,NA,TRBV4-1,ASSHPPGLANTGELF
12,NA,TRBV29-1,SVGGRAGRETQY
12,NA,TRBV19,ATQDRGNTGELF
12,few,TRBV18,ASSLGVTAYEQY
13,NA,TRBV6-1,ASTPQRGPTYEQY
11,NA,TRBV3-1,ASSQSLVGEQY
12,NA,TRBV5-1,ASSTGLLPAEQY
12,many,TRBV7-2,ASSLVGPYNEQF
15,NA,TRBV27,ASSFHRTSGRANEQF
12,few,TRBV20-1,SASRPLGGDTQY
12,few,TRBV12-3/TRBV12-4,ASSLAVGTDTQY
12,NA,TRBV5-6,ASSVLRGQETQY
16,few,TRBV4-1,ASSQDWVRQREGYEQF
13,NA,TRBV2,ASSEPILNTGELF
12,few,TRBV2,ASSERSIYNEQF
14,NA,TRBV5-1,ASSLALGQGAGEQY
16,NA,TRBV4-2,ASSQPPGGMGHYNEQF
12,few,TRBV5-6,ASSLYFRRYEQY
14,NA,TRBV6-8,ASSAGTPPPTDTQY
10,few,TRBV29-1,SVRGSNEKLF